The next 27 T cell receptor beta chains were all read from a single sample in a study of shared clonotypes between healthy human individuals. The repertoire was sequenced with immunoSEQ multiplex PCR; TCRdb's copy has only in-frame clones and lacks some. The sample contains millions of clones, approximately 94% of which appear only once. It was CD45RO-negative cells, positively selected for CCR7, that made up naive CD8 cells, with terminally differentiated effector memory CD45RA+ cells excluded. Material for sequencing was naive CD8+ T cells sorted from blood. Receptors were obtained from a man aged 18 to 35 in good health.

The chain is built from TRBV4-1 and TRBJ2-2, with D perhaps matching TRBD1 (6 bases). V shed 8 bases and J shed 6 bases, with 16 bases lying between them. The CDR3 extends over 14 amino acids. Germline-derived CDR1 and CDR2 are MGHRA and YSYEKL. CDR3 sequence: CASGGTGLAGELFF. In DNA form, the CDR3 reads TGCGCCAGCGGTGGAACAGGGCTTGCCGGGGAGCTGTTTTTT.

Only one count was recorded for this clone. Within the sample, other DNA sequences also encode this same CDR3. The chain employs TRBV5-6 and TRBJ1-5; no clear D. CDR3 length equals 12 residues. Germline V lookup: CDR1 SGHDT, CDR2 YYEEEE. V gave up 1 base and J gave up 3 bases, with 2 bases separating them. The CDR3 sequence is CASSLYNQPQHF. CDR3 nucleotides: TGTGCCAGCAGCTTGTACAATCAGCCCCAGCATTTT.

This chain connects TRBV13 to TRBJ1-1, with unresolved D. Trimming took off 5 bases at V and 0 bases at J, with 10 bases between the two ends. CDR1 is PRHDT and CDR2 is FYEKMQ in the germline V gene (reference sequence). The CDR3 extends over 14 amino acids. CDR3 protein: CASSPNAMNTEAFF. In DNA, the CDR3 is TGTGCCAGCAGCCCGAATGCTATGAACACTGAAGCTTTCTTT.

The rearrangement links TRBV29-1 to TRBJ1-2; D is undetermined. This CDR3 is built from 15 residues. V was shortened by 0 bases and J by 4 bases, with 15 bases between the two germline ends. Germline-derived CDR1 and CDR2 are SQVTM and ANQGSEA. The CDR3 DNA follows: TGCAGCGTTGAAGACTCGGGTCCGGTGCTCTATGGCTACACCTTC. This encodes CSVEDSGPVLYGYTF.

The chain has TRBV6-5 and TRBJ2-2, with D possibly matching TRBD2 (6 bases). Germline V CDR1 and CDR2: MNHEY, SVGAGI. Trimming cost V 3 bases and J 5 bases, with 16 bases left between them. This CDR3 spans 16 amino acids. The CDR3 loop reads CASSYPEGRTTGELFF. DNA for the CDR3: TGTGCCAGCAGTTATCCCGAGGGGAGGACGACCGGGGAGCTGTTTTTT.

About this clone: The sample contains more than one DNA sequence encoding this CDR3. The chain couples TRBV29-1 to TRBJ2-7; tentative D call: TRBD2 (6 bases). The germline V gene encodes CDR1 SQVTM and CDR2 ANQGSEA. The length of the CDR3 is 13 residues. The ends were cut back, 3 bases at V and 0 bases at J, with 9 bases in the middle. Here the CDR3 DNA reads TGCAGCGTTGACGGCGGGGACTCCTACGAGCAGTACTTC. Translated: CSVDGGDSYEQYF.

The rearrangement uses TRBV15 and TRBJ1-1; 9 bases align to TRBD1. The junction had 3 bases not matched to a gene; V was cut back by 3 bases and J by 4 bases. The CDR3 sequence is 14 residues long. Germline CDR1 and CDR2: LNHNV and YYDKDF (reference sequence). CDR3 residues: CATSRDRGATEAFF. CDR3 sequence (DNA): TGTGCCACCAGCAGGGACAGGGGCGCCACTGAAGCTTTCTTT.

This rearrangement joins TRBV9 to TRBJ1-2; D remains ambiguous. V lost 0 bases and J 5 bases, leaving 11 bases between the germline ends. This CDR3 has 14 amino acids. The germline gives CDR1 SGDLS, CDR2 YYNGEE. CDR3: CASSVGGISYGYTF. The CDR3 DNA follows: TGTGCCAGCAGCGTAGGCGGGATTAGTTATGGCTACACCTTC.

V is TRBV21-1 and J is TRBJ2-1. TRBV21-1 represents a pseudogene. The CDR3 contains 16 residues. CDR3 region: CASTNPGRRGYNEQFF. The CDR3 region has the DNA TGTGCCAGCACCAACCCGGGCAGGCGCGGTTACAATGAGCAGTTCTTC.

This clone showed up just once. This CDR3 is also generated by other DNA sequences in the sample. The chain's CDR3 is CASSLGRSSYEQYF. The DNA for the CDR3 is TGTGCCAGCAGTTTAGGGAGGAGCTCCTACGAGCAGTACTTC. The chain uses TRBV27 and TRBJ2-7; TRBD2 might be the D (6 bases). The CDR3 is made up of 14 amino acids. CDR1 and CDR2 from the germline V gene are MNHEY and SMNVEV (reference sequence). The V end was cut by 2 bases, the J end by 0 bases, with 8 bases between.

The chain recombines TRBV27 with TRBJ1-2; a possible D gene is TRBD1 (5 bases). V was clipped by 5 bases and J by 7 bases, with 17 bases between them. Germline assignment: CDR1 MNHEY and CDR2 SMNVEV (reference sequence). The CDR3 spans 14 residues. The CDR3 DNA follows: TGTGCCAGCAGTCCTCTGGGGGTTTCTGTTGGCTACACCTTC. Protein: CASSPLGVSVGYTF.

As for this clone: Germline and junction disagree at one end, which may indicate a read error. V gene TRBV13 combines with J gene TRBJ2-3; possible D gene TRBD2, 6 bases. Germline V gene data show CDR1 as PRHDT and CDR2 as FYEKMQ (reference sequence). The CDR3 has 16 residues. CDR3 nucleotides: TGTGCCAGCAGCTTCGGTGGGGGGATACGCACAGGTACGCAGTATTTT. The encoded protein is CASSFGGGIRTGTQYF.

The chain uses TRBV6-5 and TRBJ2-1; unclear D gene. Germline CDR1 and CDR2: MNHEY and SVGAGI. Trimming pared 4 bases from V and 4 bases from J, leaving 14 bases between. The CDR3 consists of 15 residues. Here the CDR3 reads CASSSPGDWYNEQFF. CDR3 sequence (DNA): TGTGCCAGCAGTTCACCAGGCGATTGGTACAATGAGCAGTTCTTC.

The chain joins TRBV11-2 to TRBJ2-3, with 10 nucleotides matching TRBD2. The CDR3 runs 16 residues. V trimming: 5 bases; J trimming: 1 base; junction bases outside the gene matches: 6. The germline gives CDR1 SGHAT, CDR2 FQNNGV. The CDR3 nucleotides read TGTGCCAGCAGCCACGGAGCGGGGGGGCGCACAGATACGCAGTATTTT. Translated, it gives CASSHGAGGRTDTQYF.

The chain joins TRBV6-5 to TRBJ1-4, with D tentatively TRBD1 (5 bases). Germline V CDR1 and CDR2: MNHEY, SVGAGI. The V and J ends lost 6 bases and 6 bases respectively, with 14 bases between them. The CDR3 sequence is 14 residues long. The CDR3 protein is CASRRGEGHEKLFF. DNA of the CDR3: TGTGCCAGCAGGCGAGGGGAGGGACATGAAAAACTGTTTTTT.

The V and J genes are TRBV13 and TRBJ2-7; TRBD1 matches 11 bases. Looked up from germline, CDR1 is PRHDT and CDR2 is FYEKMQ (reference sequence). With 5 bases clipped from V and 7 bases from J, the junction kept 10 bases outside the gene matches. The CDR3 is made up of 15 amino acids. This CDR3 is CASSRPGQGAGEQYF. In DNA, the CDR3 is TGTGCCAGCAGCCGACCCGGACAGGGGGCGGGAGAGCAGTACTTC.

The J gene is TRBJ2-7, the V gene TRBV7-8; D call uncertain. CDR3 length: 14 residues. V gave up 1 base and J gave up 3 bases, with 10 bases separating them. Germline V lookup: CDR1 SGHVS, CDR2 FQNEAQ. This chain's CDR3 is CASSLDQRDYEQYF. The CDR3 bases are TGTGCCAGCAGCTTAGACCAGCGAGACTACGAGCAGTACTTC.

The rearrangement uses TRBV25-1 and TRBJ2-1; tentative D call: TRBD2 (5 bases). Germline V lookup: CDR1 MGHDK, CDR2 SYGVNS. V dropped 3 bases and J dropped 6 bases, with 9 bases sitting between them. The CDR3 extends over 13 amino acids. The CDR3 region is CASSDRAGNEQFF. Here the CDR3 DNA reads TGTGCCAGCAGTGATAGGGCGGGCAATGAGCAGTTCTTC.

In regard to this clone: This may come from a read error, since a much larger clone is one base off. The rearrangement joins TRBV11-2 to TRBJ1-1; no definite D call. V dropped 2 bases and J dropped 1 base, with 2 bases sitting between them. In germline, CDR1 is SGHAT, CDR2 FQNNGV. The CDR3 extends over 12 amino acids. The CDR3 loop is CASSLWNTEAFF. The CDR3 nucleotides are TGTGCCAGCAGCTTATGGAACACTGAAGCTTTCTTT.

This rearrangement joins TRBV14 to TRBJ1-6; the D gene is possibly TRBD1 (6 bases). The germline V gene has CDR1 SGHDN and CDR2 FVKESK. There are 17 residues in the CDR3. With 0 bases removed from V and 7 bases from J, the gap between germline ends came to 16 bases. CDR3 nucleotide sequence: TGTGCCAGCAGCCAAGAACGTGCAGGGGACCACAATTCACCCCTCCACTTT. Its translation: CASSQERAGDHNSPLHF.

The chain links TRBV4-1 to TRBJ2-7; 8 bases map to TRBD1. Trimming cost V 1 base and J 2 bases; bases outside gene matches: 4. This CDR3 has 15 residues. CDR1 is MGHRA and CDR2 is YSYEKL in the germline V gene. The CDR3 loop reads CASSQAWDRTYEQYF. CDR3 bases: TGCGCCAGCAGCCAAGCCTGGGACAGGACCTACGAGCAGTACTTC.

CDR3 protein: CASSEIAFSYEQYF. The CDR3 bases are TGTGCCAGCAGTGAAATAGCGTTCTCCTACGAGCAGTACTTC. The rearrangement joins TRBV6-1 to TRBJ2-7, with TRBD2 as a possible D gene (5 bases). This CDR3 has 14 amino acids. The V gene lost 2 bases and the J gene lost 0 bases, with 8 bases spanning the gap. In germline, CDR1 is MNHNS, CDR2 SASEGT.

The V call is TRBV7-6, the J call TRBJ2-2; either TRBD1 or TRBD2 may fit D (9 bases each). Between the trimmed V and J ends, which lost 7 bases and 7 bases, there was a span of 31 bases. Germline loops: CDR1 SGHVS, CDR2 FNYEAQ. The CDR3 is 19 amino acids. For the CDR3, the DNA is TGTGCCAGCACCCTGGGGACAGGGCTGTTAGCGGGAGAGGTCGGGGAGCTGTTTTTT. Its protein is CASTLGTGLLAGEVGELFF.

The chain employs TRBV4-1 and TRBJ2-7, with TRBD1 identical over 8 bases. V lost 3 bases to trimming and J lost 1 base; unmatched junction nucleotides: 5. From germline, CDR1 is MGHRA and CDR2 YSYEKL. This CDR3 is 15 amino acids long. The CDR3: CASSQIQGGSYEQYF. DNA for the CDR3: TGCGCCAGCAGCCAGATACAGGGGGGTTCCTACGAGCAGTACTTC.

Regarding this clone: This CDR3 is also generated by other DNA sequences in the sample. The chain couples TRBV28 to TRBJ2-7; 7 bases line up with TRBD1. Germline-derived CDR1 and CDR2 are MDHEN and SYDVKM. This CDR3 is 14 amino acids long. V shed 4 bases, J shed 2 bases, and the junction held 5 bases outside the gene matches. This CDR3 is CASSSTGTAYEQYF. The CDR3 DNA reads TGTGCCAGCAGTTCAACCGGGACAGCCTACGAGCAGTACTTC.

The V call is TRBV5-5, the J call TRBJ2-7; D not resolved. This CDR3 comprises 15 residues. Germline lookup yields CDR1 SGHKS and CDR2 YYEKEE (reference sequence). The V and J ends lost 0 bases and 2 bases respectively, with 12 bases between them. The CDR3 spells CASSLDQWPAYEQYF. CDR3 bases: TGTGCCAGCAGCTTGGATCAGTGGCCAGCCTACGAGCAGTACTTC.

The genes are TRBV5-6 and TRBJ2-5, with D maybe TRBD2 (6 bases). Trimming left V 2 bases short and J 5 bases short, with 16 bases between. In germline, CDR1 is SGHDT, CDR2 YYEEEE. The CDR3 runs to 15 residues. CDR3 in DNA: TGTGCCAGCAGCTTAGGCGGAGGGCCAGGGGAGACCCAGTACTTC. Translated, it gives CASSLGGGPGETQYF.